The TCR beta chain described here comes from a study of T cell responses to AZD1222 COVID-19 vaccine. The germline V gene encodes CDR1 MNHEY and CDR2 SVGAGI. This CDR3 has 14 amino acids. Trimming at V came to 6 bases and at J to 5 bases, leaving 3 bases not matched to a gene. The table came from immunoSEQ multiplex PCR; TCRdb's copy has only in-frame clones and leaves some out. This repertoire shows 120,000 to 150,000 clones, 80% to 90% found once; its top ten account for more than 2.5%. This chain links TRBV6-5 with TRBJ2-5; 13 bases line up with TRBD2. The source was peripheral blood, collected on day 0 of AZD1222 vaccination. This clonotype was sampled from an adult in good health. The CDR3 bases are TGTGCCAGCAGACTAGCGGGAGGGTTGGAGACCCAGTACTTC. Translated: CASRLAGGLETQYF.